Sequencing of this TCR beta chain was carried out in a study of shared clonotypes between healthy human individuals. Libraries were prepared by immunoSEQ multiplex PCR; TCRdb keeps only in-frame clonotypes and omits some of them. The sample contains approximately 1,500,000 clones, approximately 97% of which appear only once. This CDR3 has 11 residues. Germline CDR1 reads DFQATT; CDR2 reads SNEGSKA (reference sequence). V lost 6 bases and J 5 bases, leaving 10 bases between the germline ends. Points from the study as a whole: Estimated clonotype richness was generally higher in naive than memory subsets.

Details on this clone: What it recognizes is unknown.

This clonotype was sampled from a young man in good health. The V call is TRBV20-1, the J call TRBJ1-1; D is unclear. The source material was naive CD4+ T cells sorted from blood. Stated subset: CD45RA+ positively selected. CDR3 amino acids: CSATWVTEAFF. CDR3 in DNA: TGCAGTGCGACGTGGGTAACTGAAGCTTTCTTT.